What follows describes a single T cell receptor (beta chain). The antigen is not known. The sample comes from a study of T cell repertoires in cytomegalovirus infection. Across the study: Selected CMV epitopes included recently identified HLA-C-restricted ones as well as well-studied HLA-B-restricted ones. From public TCR beta signatures came an indication of both CMV infection and matching HLA type.

Findings and caveats of the study: Ex vivo, HLA-C-restricted CMV-specific TCR beta clonotypes prevailed over the rest of the response. Adding up the frequency of public TCR beta families identified people who carried CMV plus the relevant HLA.

MiXCR, run by TCRdb on the reads, gives a single entry per CDR3 protein. The table lists roughly 700,000 distinct CDR3 sequences, 33% of them singletons. Sequencing was performed on cultured PBMCs, taken from culture after CMV antigen stimulation. The receptor was derived from a human donor in good health (CMV status not recorded). Some clones in this sample may be carry-over from other donors' samples.

DNA for the CDR3: TGTGCCAGCAGTTACCGGCGGGGTCAGGTATACAATGAGCAGTTCTTC. It codes for CASSYRRGQVYNEQFF. The chain combines TRBV6-2 or TRBV6-3 with TRBJ2-1; D is perhaps TRBD2 (6 bases). V was trimmed by 2 bases and J by 4 bases, leaving 15 bases between them. The CDR3 runs 16 residues. Germline-derived CDR1 and CDR2 are MNHEY and SVGEGT.